Each of the 5 T cell receptor beta chains below was sequenced from the same sample in a study of CD8 T cells in ankylosing spondylitis. TCRdb reanalysed the 5' RACE reads using MiXCR and keeps one entry per CDR3 protein. The sample lists fewer than 180,000 distinct CDR3 sequences, 40% to 50% occurring once. Sequencing was done on a sample of synovial fluid, either unsorted or a sorted T cell fraction (not recorded which). Every receptor here comes from a male donor with ankylosing spondylitis.

The V call is TRBV6-5, the J call TRBJ2-4; D not certain. The length of the CDR3 is 16 residues. V dropped 1 base and J dropped 0 bases, with 10 bases sitting between them. Germline lookup yields CDR1 MNHEY and CDR2 SVGAGI. The CDR3 here is CASSYFDRLAKNIQYF. As DNA, the CDR3 is TGTGCCAGCAGTTACTTCGACCGATTAGCCAAAAACATTCAGTACTTC.

The chain employs TRBV24-1 and TRBJ2-1; 7 bases are shared with TRBD1. The germline V gene has CDR1 KGHDR and CDR2 SFDVKD. This CDR3 contains 16 residues. Germline trimming cut 2 bases from V and 0 bases from J; bases unmatched to any gene: 3. The DNA for the CDR3 is TGTGCCACCAGTGATTGGGGACAGTCCTCCTACAATGAGCAGTTCTTC. Its protein is CATSDWGQSSYNEQFF.

A few counts support this clonotype. The CDR3 coding sequence is TGTGCCAGCAGCTTAGCCGGGACTAGCGATGTAGATACGCAGTATTTT. Translation gives CASSLAGTSDVDTQYF. The J gene is TRBJ2-3, the V gene TRBV7-9; 10 positions agree with TRBD2. This CDR3 spans 16 amino acids. Losses at the gene ends were 0 bases for V and 5 bases for J; bases not matched to a gene: 5. The V gene's germline CDR1 is SEHNR and CDR2 FQNEAQ (reference sequence).

This clonotype was found a few times. The CDR3 loop is CASSLVSLAGRNTDTQYF. CDR3 DNA: TGTGCCAGCAGTTTAGTCTCCCTAGCGGGACGGAACACAGATACGCAGTATTTT. The chain joins TRBV28 to TRBJ2-3; 9 bases map to TRBD2. Trimming cost V 2 bases and J 2 bases; bases outside gene matches: 11. CDR1 is MDHEN, CDR2 SYDVKM, per germline. CDR3 size: 18 residues.

The chain is built from TRBV2 and TRBJ2-7; TRBD2 agrees at 10 bases. After removal of 4 bases from V and 3 bases from J, the junction contained 21 bases not matched to a gene. The CDR3 spans 20 residues. CDR1 and CDR2 from the germline V gene are SNHLY and FYNNEI. In DNA, the CDR3 is TGTGCCAGCAGTGGGGGTGAGAAGACTAGCGGGCCTCCGCGTTACTACGAGCAGTACTTC. This sequence encodes CASSGGEKTSGPPRYYEQYF.